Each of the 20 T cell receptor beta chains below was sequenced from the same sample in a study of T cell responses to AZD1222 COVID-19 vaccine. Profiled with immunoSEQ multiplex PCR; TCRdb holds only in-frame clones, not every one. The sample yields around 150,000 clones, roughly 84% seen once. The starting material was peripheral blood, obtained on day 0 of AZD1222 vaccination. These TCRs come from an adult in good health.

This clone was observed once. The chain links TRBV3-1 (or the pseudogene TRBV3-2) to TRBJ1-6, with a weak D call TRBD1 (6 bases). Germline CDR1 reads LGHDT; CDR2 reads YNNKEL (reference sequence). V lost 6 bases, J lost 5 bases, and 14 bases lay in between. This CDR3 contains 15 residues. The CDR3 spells CASRPGTHHNSPLHF. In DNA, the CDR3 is TGTGCCAGCAGGCCCGGGACACACCATAATTCACCCCTCCACTTT.

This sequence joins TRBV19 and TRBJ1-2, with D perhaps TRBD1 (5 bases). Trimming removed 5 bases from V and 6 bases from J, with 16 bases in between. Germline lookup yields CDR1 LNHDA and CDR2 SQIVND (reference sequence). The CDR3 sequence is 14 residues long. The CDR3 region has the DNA TGTGCCAGTAGTGTGACAGATGGATCGGATGGCTACACCTTC. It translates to CASSVTDGSDGYTF.

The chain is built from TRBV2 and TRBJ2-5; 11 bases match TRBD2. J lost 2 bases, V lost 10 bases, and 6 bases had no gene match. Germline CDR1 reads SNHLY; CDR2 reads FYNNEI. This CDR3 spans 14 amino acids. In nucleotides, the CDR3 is TGTGCCACCACGAGACTAGCGGGGCAAGAGACCCAGTACTTC. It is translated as CATTRLAGQETQYF. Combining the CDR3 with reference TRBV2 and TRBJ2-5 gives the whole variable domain EPEVTQTPSHQVTQMGQEVILRCVPISNHLYFYWYRQILGQKVEFLVSFYNNEISEKSEIFDDQFSVERPDGSNFTLKIRSTKLEDSAMYFCATTRLAGQETQYFGPGTRLLVL.

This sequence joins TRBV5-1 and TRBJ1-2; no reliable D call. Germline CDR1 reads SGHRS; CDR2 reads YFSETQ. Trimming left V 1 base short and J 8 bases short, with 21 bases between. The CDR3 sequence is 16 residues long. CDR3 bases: TGCGCCAGCAGCTTGAATTCCGCGGCAATGTCTGAGGGCTACACCTTC. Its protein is CASSLNSAAMSEGYTF.

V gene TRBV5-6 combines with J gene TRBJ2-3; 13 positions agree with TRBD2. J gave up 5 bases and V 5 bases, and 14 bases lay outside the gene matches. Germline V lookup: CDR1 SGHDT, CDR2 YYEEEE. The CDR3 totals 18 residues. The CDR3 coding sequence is TGTGCCAGCAGACCGACTAGCGGGGGGCCGAGGATAGAAGATACGCAGTATTTT. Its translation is CASRPTSGGPRIEDTQYF.

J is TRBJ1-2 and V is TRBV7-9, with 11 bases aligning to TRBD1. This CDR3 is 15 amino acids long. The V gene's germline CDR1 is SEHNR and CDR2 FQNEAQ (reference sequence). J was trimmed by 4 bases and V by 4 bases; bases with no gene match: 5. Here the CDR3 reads CASSSGQGGGYGYTF. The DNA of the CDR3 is TGTGCCAGCAGCTCGGGACAGGGGGGTGGCTATGGCTACACCTTC. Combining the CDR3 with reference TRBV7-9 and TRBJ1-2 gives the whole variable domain DTGVSQNPRHKITKRGQNVTFRCDPISEHNRLYWYRQTLGQGPEFLTYFQNEAQLEKSRLLSDRFSAERPKGSFSTLEIQRTEQGDSAMYLCASSSGQGGGYGYTFGSGTRLTVV.

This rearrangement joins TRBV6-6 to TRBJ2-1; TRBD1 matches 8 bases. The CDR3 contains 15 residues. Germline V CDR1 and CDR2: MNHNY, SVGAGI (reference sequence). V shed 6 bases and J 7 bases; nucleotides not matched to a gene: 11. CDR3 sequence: CASSQGQVSLNEQFF. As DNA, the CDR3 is TGTGCCAGCAGCCAGGGACAGGTCAGTTTAAATGAGCAGTTCTTC.

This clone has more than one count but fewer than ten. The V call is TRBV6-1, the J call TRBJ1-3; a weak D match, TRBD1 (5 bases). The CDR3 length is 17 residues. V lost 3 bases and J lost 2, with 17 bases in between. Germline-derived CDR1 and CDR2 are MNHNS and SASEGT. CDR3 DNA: TGTGCCAGCAGTGAGCGGGGGAACGACAAGACTGGAAACACCATATATTTT. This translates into CASSERGNDKTGNTIYF.

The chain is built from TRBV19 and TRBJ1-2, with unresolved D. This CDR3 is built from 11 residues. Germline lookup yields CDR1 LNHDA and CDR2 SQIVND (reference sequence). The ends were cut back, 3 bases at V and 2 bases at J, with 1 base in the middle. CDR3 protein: CASSINYGYTF. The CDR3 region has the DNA TGTGCCAGTAGTATCAACTATGGCTACACCTTC.

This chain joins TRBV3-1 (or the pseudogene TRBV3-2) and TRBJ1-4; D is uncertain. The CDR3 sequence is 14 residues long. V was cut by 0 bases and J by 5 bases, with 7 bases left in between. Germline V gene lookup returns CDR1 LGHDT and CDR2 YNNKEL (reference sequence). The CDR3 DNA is TGTGCCAGCAGCCAAGACCCATGGAATGAAAAACTGTTTTTT. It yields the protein CASSQDPWNEKLFF.

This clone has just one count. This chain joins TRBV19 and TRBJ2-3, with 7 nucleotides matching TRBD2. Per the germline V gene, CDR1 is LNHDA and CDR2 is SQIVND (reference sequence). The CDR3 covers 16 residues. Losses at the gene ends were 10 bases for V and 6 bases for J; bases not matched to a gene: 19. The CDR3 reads CATLGGKRGVLDTQYF. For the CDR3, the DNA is TGTGCCACCCTCGGGGGGAAGCGGGGCGTTCTGGATACGCAGTATTTT.

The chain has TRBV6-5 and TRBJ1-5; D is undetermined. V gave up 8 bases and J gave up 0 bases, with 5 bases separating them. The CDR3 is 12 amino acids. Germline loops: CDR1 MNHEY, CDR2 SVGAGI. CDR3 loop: CASQYSNQPQHF. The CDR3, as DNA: TGTGCCAGCCAGTATAGCAATCAGCCCCAGCATTTT.

In DNA form, the CDR3 reads TGTGCCAGCAACTACGCCCAAGAGACCCAGTACTTC. This encodes CASNYAQETQYF. The rearrangement uses TRBV28 and TRBJ2-5; no firm D call. Germline V gives CDR1 MDHEN, CDR2 SYDVKM. V was clipped by 7 bases and J by 1 base, with 7 bases between them. The length of the CDR3 is 12 residues. The full variable domain, rest sourced from reference TRBV28 and TRBJ2-5, is DVKVTQSSRYLVKRTGEKVFLECVQDMDHENMFWYRQDPGLGLRLIYFSYDVKMKEKGDIPEGYSVSREKKERFSLILESASTNQTSMYLCASNYAQETQYFGPGTRLLVL.

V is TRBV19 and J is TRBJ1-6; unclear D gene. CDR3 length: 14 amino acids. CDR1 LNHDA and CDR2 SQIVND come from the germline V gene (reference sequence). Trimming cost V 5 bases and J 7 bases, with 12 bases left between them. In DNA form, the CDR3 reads TGTGCCAGTAGTTCGGAGGCAAGAAATTCACCCCTCCACTTT. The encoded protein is CASSSEARNSPLHF.

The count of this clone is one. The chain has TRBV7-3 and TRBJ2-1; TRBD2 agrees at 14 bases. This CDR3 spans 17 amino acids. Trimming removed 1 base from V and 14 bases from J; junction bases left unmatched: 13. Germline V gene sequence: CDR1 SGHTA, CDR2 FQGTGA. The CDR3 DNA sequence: TGTGCCAGCAGCTTAAGGGCGGGGACTAGCGGGGGACCGGAGAAGTTCTTC. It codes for CASSLRAGTSGGPEKFF.

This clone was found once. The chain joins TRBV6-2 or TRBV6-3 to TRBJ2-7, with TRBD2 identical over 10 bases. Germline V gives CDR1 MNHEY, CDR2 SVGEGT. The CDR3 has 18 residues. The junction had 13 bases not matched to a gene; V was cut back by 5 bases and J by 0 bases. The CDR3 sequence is CASSTRRASGGSSYEQYF. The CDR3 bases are TGTGCCAGCAGTACGCGGCGGGCTAGCGGGGGAAGCTCCTACGAGCAGTACTTC.

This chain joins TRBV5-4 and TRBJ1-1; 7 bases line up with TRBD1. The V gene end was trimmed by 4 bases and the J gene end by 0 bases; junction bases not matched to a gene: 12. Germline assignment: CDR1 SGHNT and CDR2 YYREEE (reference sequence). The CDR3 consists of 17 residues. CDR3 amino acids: CASSPFRQGIMNTEAFF. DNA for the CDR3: TGTGCCAGCAGCCCCTTTCGACAGGGAATTATGAACACTGAAGCTTTCTTT.

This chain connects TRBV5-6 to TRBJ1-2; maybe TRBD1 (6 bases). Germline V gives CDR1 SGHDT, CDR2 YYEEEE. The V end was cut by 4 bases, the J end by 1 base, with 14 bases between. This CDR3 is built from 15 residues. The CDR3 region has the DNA TGTGCCAGCAGCCCCGGGGCAGGGGATAACTATGGCTACACCTTC. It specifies CASSPGAGDNYGYTF.

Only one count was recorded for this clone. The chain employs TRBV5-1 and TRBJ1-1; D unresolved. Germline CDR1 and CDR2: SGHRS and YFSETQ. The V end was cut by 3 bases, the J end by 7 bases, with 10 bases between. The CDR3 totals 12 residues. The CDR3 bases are TGCGCCAGCAGCTCGGACTTTTTTGAAGCTTTCTTT. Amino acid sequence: CASSSDFFEAFF.

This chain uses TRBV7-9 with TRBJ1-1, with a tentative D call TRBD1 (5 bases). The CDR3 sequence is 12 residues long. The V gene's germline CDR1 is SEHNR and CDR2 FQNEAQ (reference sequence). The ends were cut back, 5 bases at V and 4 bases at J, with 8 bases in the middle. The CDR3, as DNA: TGTGCCAGCAGCCCTGGGGCCACTGAAGCTTTCTTT. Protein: CASSPGATEAFF.